This paragraph covers one T cell receptor beta chain sequence. No antigen is known for it. These data come from a study of response to subunit inactivated influenza vaccine. Findings and caveats of the study: Authors suggested each seasonal flu vaccination may recruit only limited numbers of new T cells.

Per the germline V gene, CDR1 is MNHNS and CDR2 is SASEGT. V lost 6 bases, J lost 2 bases, and 17 bases lay in between. The CDR3 sequence is 15 residues long. TCRdb re-called the RT-PCR reads through MiXCR, storing one row per CDR3 protein. The sample lists about 650,000 distinct CDR3 sequences; approximately 14% were seen once. The receptor was isolated from a man aged 50 or older who received an inactivated influenza vaccine. The chain has TRBV6-1 and TRBJ2-7; D might be TRBD1 (6 bases). Material: PBMCs from blood, obtained about 12 days after vaccination. The CDR3 DNA follows: TGTGCCAGCAGCCCCCTCGCAGACAGGACCTACGAGCAGTACTTC. Its protein product is CASSPLADRTYEQYF.